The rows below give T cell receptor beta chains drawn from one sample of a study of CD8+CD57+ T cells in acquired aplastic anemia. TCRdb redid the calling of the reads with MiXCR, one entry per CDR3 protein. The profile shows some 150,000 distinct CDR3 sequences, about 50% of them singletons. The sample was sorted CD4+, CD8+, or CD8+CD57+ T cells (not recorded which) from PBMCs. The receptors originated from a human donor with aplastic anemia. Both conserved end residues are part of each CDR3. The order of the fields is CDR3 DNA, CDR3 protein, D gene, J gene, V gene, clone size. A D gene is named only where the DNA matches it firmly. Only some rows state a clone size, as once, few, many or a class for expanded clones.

CDR3nt: TGTGCCAGCAGGGGGACAGTGCGTAATGGAAAACTGTTTTTT
CDR3aa: CASRGTVRNGKLFF
d_gene: TRBD1
j_gene: TRBJ1-4
v_gene: TRBV16
abundance: once

CDR3nt: TGTGCCACCAGTGATTCAGTGGGGTTAGGCACAGATACGCAGTATTTT
CDR3aa: CATSDSVGLGTDTQYF
d_gene: NA
j_gene: TRBJ2-3
v_gene: TRBV24-1
abundance: NA

CDR3nt: TGTGCCAGCGGCATTAGAGGGCGCAGGGGTGAGCAGTTCTTC
CDR3aa: CASGIRGRRGEQFF
d_gene: NA
j_gene: TRBJ2-1
v_gene: TRBV25-1
abundance: NA

CDR3nt: TGTGCCAGCAGCCCCGAAGGAGACTCTGGAAACACCATATATTTT
CDR3aa: CASSPEGDSGNTIYF
d_gene: NA
j_gene: TRBJ1-3
v_gene: TRBV14
abundance: NA

CDR3nt: TGCAGCGTCTCGCCTGCGGGGGAAAATGAAAAACTGTTTTTT
CDR3aa: CSVSPAGENEKLFF
d_gene: NA
j_gene: TRBJ1-4
v_gene: TRBV29-1
abundance: many

CDR3nt: TGTGCCAGCAGTTGGATCAGGCGTAACTATGGCTACACCTTC
CDR3aa: CASSWIRRNYGYTF
d_gene: NA
j_gene: TRBJ1-2
v_gene: TRBV6-2/TRBV6-3
abundance: many

CDR3nt: TGTGCCACCCGCGGACAGGGGACAGATACGCAGTATTTT
CDR3aa: CATRGQGTDTQYF
d_gene: TRBD1
j_gene: TRBJ2-3
v_gene: TRBV24-1
abundance: NA

CDR3nt: TGCGCCAGCAGCCCCAGGGCGGGGGGGCCGGATGAGCAGTTCTTC
CDR3aa: CASSPRAGGPDEQFF
d_gene: TRBD2
j_gene: TRBJ2-1
v_gene: TRBV4-3
abundance: many

CDR3nt: TGTGCCAGTAAACTCACTAGCTCCTACAATGAGCAGTTCTTC
CDR3aa: CASKLTSSYNEQFF
d_gene: NA
j_gene: TRBJ2-1
v_gene: TRBV19
abundance: NA

CDR3nt: TGTGCCAGCAGTGGCGTGGGAGGTCAGCCCCAGCATTTT
CDR3aa: CASSGVGGQPQHF
d_gene: NA
j_gene: TRBJ1-5
v_gene: TRBV2
abundance: few

CDR3nt: TGTGCCAGCAGCTTAGACCCAACCGGCGCTGAAGCTTTCTTT
CDR3aa: CASSLDPTGAEAFF
d_gene: NA
j_gene: TRBJ1-1
v_gene: TRBV7-9
abundance: NA

CDR3nt: TGCAGCGCCGCTCCGGGACCCTGGGGGAACACTGAAGCTTTCTTT
CDR3aa: CSAAPGPWGNTEAFF
d_gene: NA
j_gene: TRBJ1-1
v_gene: TRBV29-1
abundance: NA

CDR3nt: TGTGCCAGTAGTCATACCCCGTTCTTC
CDR3aa: CASSHTPFF
d_gene: NA
j_gene: TRBJ2-1
v_gene: TRBV19
abundance: NA

CDR3nt: TGTGCCAGCAGCCCAGAGGAGTCTAGCGGGAAAGATACGCAGTATTTT
CDR3aa: CASSPEESSGKDTQYF
d_gene: TRBD2
j_gene: TRBJ2-3
v_gene: TRBV7-8
abundance: few

CDR3nt: TGTGCCAGCAGCGGGGGACAGGGGAGAAGTGGCTACACCTTC
CDR3aa: CASSGGQGRSGYTF
d_gene: TRBD1
j_gene: TRBJ1-2
v_gene: TRBV9
abundance: NA

CDR3nt: TGCAGTGCTAGTCCAGGGGGGGACTACGAGCAGTACTTC
CDR3aa: CSASPGGDYEQYF
d_gene: NA
j_gene: TRBJ2-7
v_gene: TRBV20-1
abundance: NA

CDR3nt: TGTGCCAGCAGTGTTGGACAGGGATCGGGATATGGCTACACCTTC
CDR3aa: CASSVGQGSGYGYTF
d_gene: TRBD1
j_gene: TRBJ1-2
v_gene: TRBV27
abundance: many

CDR3nt: TGTGCCAGCAGTTTTAACACTGAAGCTTTCTTT
CDR3aa: CASSFNTEAFF
d_gene: NA
j_gene: TRBJ1-1
v_gene: TRBV12-3/TRBV12-4
abundance: many

CDR3nt: TGTGCCAGTAGCCCAGTCGACGGGACAGGGAAAGAGCAGTACTTC
CDR3aa: CASSPVDGTGKEQYF
d_gene: TRBD1
j_gene: TRBJ2-7
v_gene: TRBV19
abundance: NA

CDR3nt: TGCGCCAGCGGCTTCGGGAGTAGGTACGAGCAGTACTTC
CDR3aa: CASGFGSRYEQYF
d_gene: NA
j_gene: TRBJ2-7
v_gene: TRBV5-1
abundance: NA

CDR3nt: TGTGCCACCTCTAGCGAGGGACAGGGGTATTATGAGCAGTTCTTC
CDR3aa: CATSSEGQGYYEQFF
d_gene: TRBD1
j_gene: TRBJ2-1
v_gene: TRBV24-1
abundance: NA

CDR3nt: TGTGCCAGCAGTCTAAACCCAGGGAATAGACGCGACAATGAGCAGTTCTTC
CDR3aa: CASSLNPGNRRDNEQFF
d_gene: NA
j_gene: TRBJ2-1
v_gene: TRBV7-6
abundance: many

CDR3nt: TGTGCCAATACACAGGGACTAGCGGCTACCTACAATGAGCAGTTCTTC
CDR3aa: CANTQGLAATYNEQFF
d_gene: TRBD2
j_gene: TRBJ2-1
v_gene: TRBV9
abundance: NA

CDR3nt: TGTGCCAGCAGCTTAGGAGCGGGGGGTAGGTACGAGCAGTACTTC
CDR3aa: CASSLGAGGRYEQYF
d_gene: TRBD2
j_gene: TRBJ2-7
v_gene: TRBV11-2
abundance: many

CDR3nt: TGTGCCAGCAGTGAAGTAGGTTTCCCTAGCTCCTATAATTCACCCCTCCACTTT
CDR3aa: CASSEVGFPSSYNSPLHF
d_gene: NA
j_gene: TRBJ1-6
v_gene: TRBV6-1
abundance: many

CDR3nt: TGTGCCAGCAGTGACCCCCGTCGGCGGGGACACAGCACAGATACGCAGTATTTT
CDR3aa: CASSDPRRRGHSTDTQYF
d_gene: NA
j_gene: TRBJ2-3
v_gene: TRBV6-4
abundance: few

CDR3nt: TGCGCCAGCAGCTTGACTAGCGGGGGGTTCGACGAGCAGTACTTC
CDR3aa: CASSLTSGGFDEQYF
d_gene: TRBD2
j_gene: TRBJ2-7
v_gene: TRBV5-1
abundance: NA

CDR3nt: TGTGCCAGCAGTGAAACCGGGGGAAAGGGCTACACCTTC
CDR3aa: CASSETGGKGYTF
d_gene: NA
j_gene: TRBJ1-2
v_gene: TRBV25-1
abundance: NA

CDR3nt: TGTGCCAGCAGCTTCCTTCGGGACAGGGGCAACACCGGGGAGCTGTTTTTT
CDR3aa: CASSFLRDRGNTGELFF
d_gene: TRBD1
j_gene: TRBJ2-2
v_gene: TRBV5-4
abundance: NA

CDR3nt: TGTGCCAGCAGCTTAGGACCGCGGAAGGATACGCAGTATTTT
CDR3aa: CASSLGPRKDTQYF
d_gene: NA
j_gene: TRBJ2-3
v_gene: TRBV7-2
abundance: NA

CDR3nt: TGCGCCAGCAGCTTGGGGTCAGGGCGTGAAGCTTTCTTT
CDR3aa: CASSLGSGREAFF
d_gene: NA
j_gene: TRBJ1-1
v_gene: TRBV5-1
abundance: many

CDR3nt: TGTGCCAGCAGTGAAAACAGATCCTACGAGCAGTACTTC
CDR3aa: CASSENRSYEQYF
d_gene: NA
j_gene: TRBJ2-7
v_gene: TRBV2
abundance: many